This T cell receptor (beta chain) originates from a study of technical replicates of blood from several donors. Between the trimmed V and J ends, which lost 1 base and 6 bases, there was a span of 9 bases. Germline V gene data show CDR1 as MGHRA and CDR2 as YSYEKL. The CDR3 consists of 13 residues. Produced via immunoSEQ multiplex PCR; TCRdb's table is partial and in-frame only. The repertoire holds over 75,000 clones, with 95% to 98% as singletons. The chain links TRBV4-1 to TRBJ1-1; D call uncertain. The TCR was taken from a human donor in good health. The sample was T cells isolated from PBMCs. The CDR3 spells CASSQVSSAEAFF. CDR3 in DNA: TGCGCCAGCAGCCAAGTATCGAGCGCTGAAGCTTTCTTT.